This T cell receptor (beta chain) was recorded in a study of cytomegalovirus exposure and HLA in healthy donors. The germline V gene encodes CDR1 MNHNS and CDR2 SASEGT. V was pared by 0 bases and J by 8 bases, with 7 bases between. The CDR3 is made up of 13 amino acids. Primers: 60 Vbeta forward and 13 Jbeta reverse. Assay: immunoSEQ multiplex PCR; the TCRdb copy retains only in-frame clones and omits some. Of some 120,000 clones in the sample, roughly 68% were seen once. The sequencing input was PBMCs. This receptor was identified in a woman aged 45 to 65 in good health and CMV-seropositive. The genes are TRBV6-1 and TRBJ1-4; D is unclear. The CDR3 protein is CASSEAQQEKLFF. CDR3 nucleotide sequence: TGTGCCAGCAGTGAAGCGCAACAAGAAAAACTGTTTTTT.